What follows describes a single T cell receptor beta chain. This sample was included in a study of PD-L1 blockade in urothelial cancer. CDR1 and CDR2 (germline): SGHTS, YDEGEE. This CDR3 region has 15 residues. V gave up 4 bases and J gave up 1 base; unmatched junction bases: 4. The templates were synthetic TCR analogs, and they were spiked into each PCR. This table comes from immunoSEQ multiplex PCR, and its TCRdb copy is limited to in-frame clones, with some not included. This table has about 30,000 clones, 75% to 90% appearing once. This material consisted of PBMCs, taken around atezolizumab (anti-PD-L1) treatment. The chain has TRBV5-8 and TRBJ2-3, with 9 positions matching TRBD1. This clonotype was obtained from a man aged 50 or older with urothelial cancer. CDR3 sequence reads: CASSRRTGGTDTQYF. The CDR3 coding sequence is TGTGCCAGCAGCCGCAGGACAGGGGGCACAGATACGCAGTATTTT. Supplemented by reference TRBV5-8 and TRBJ2-3, the full variable domain reads EAGVTQSPTHLIKTRGQQATLRCSPISGHTSVYWYQQALGLGLQFLLWYDEGEERNRGNFPPRFSGRQFPNYSSELNVNALELEDSALYLCASSRRTGGTDTQYFGPGTRLTVL.